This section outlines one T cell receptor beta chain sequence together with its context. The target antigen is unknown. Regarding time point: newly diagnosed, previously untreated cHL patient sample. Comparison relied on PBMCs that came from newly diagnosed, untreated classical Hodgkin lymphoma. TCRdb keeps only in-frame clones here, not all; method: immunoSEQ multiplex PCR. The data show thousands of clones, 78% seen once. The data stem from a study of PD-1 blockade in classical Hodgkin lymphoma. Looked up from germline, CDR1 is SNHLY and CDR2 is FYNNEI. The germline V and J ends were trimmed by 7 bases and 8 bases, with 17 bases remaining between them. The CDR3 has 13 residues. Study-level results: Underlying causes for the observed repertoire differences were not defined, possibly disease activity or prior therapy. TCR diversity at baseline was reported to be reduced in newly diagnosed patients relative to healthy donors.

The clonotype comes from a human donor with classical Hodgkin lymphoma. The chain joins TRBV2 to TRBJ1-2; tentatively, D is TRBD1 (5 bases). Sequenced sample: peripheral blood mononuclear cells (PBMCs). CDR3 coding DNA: TGTGCCAGCATCGAAGTCAGGGAAGCCGGCTACACCTTC. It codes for CASIEVREAGYTF.